This entry is about one T cell receptor beta chain. Antigen specificity is unknown. Germline CDR1 and CDR2: SGHRS and YFSETQ. This CDR3 comprises 14 residues. V was clipped by 4 bases and J by 5 bases, with 15 bases between them. Prepared TCR beta cDNA libraries contained unique molecular identifiers. Each sample of roughly 0.9 to 10 million input T cells yielded around 500,000 cDNA molecules, so each molecule approximated one T cell. TCRdb recomputed calls from the PCR reads with MiXCR, one row per CDR3 protein. The table lists roughly 540,000 distinct CDR3 sequences, 30% to 40% of them singletons, with 4.5% to 7.5% in the top ten. The sample comes from a study of post-analysis software for immune sequencing data. Overall study context: Some patients lacked subtype; others had relapsing-remitting, secondary progressive or progressive-relapsing disease. Whole-study findings and limits: Diversity measured as normalized Chao1 was significantly lower in multiple sclerosis patients than in controls. In patients, about 5 TRBV segments were more frequent than in controls, with TRBV5-6, TRBV5-1 and TRBV20-1 among them.

The chain couples TRBV5-1 to TRBJ1-1; no clear D. This receptor was obtained from a girl aged 2-17 years with multiple sclerosis. Sequencing was performed on blood. The chain's CDR3 is CASSDRGLDTEAFF. The CDR3, as DNA: TGCGCCAGCAGCGACCGCGGACTAGATACTGAAGCTTTCTTT.